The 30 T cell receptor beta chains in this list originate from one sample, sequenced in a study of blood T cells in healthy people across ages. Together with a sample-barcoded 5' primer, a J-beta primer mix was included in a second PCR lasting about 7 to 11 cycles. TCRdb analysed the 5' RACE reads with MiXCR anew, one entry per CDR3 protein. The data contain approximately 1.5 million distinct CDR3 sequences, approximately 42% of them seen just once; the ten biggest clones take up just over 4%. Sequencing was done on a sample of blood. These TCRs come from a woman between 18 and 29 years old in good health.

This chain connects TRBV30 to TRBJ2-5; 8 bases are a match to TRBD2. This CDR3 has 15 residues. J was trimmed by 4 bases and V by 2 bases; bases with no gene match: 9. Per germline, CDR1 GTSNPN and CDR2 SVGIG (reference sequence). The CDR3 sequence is CAWSPSGLVGETQYF. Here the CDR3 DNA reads TGTGCCTGGAGTCCCTCGGGACTAGTAGGAGAGACCCAGTACTTC.

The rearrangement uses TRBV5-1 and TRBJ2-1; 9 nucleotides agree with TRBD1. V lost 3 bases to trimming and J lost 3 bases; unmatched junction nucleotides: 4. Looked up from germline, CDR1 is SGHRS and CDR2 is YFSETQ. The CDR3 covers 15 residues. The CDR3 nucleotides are TGCGCCAGCAGCTCATTGACAGGGGGCTACAATGAGCAGTTCTTC. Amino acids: CASSSLTGGYNEQFF.

The CDR3 loop reads CAGGLPTDTQYF. The CDR3 DNA reads TGTGCCGGGGGACTACCTACAGATACGCAGTATTTT. The chain carries TRBV2 and TRBJ2-3, with TRBD2 identical over 7 bases. The trim removed 11 bases at V and 3 bases at J, leaving 5 bases unmatched. From germline, CDR1 is SNHLY and CDR2 FYNNEI. This CDR3 spans 12 amino acids.

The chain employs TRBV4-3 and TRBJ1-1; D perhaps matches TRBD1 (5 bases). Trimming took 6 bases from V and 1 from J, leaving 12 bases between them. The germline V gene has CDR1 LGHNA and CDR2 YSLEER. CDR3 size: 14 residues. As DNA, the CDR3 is TGCGCCAGCAGATACTCCAGGGAGAACACTGAAGCTTTCTTT. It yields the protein CASRYSRENTEAFF.

The CDR3 loop reads CATRMGSHFSYEQYF. In DNA form, the CDR3 reads TGTGCCACCAGGATGGGGTCCCATTTCTCCTACGAGCAGTACTTC. J is TRBJ2-7 and V is TRBV24-1, with D unclear. Deletions cut 7 bases from V and 0 bases from J, with 15 bases between. CDR1 KGHDR and CDR2 SFDVKD come from the germline V gene. The CDR3 extends over 15 amino acids.

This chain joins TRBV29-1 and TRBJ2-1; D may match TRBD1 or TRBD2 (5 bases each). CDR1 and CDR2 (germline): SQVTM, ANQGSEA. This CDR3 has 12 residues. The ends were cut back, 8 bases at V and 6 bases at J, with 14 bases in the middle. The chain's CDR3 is CSLEGGGNEQFF. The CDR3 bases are TGCAGCTTGGAAGGTGGGGGCAATGAGCAGTTCTTC.

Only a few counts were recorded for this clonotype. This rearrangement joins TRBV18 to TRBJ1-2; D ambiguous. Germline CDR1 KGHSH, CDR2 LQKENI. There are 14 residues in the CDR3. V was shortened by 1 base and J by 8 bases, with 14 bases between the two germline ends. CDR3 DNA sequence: TGTGCCAGCTCACCACTAGACACGTACGAGGGCTACACCTTC. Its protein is CASSPLDTYEGYTF.

The CDR3 region has the DNA TGTGCCAGCAGTCTGGCAGTATACACAGATACGCAGTATTTT. Residues: CASSLAVYTDTQYF. The V and J genes are TRBV5-5 and TRBJ2-3; no clear D gene. The CDR3 consists of 14 residues. The germline V and J ends were trimmed by 5 bases and 2 bases, with 12 bases remaining between them. CDR1 is SGHKS, CDR2 YYEKEE, per germline (reference sequence).

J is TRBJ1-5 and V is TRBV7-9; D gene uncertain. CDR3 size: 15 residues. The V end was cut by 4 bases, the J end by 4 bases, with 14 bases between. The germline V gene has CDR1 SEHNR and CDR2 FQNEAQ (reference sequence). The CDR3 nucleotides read TGTGCCAGCAGCTACGGACCCAACGAGAATCAGCCCCAGCATTTT. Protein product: CASSYGPNENQPQHF.

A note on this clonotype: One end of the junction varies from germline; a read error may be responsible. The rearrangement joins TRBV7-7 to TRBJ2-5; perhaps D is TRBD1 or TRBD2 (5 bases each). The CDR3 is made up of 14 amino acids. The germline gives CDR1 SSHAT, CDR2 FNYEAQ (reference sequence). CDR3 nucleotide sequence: TGTGCTAGCAGCTCGGCAGGGACCGGGGAGACCCAGTACTTC. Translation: CASSSAGTGETQYF.

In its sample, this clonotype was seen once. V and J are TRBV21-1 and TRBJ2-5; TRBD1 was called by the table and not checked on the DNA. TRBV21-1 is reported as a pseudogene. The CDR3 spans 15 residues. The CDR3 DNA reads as TGTGCCAGCAGCTTGGAGCGTAGGGGCCAAGAGACCCAGTACTTC. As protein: CASSLERRGQETQYF.

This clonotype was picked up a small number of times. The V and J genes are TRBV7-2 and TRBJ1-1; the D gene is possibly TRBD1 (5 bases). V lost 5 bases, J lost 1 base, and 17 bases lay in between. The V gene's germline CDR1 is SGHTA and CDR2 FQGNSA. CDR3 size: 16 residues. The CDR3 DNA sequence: TGTGCCAGCAGCCTCCGGATGGGGCTAGGGAACACTGAAGCTTTCTTT. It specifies CASSLRMGLGNTEAFF.

The CDR3 DNA is TGTGCCAGCAGTTGGGGAGGGGGGTATGGCTACACCTTC. This sequence encodes CASSWGGGYGYTF. The V and J genes are TRBV27 and TRBJ1-2; a weak D match, TRBD1 (6 bases). In germline, CDR1 is MNHEY, CDR2 SMNVEV (reference sequence). The length of the CDR3 is 13 residues. Trimming took off 4 bases at V and 5 bases at J, with 11 bases between the two ends.

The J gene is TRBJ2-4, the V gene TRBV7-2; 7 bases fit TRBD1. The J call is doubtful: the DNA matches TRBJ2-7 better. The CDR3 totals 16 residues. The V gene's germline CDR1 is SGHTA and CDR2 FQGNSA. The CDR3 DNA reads TGTGCCAGCAGCAACTCAGCCGGGACAGTCGTCTACGAGCAGTACTTC. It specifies CASSNSAGTVVYEQYF.

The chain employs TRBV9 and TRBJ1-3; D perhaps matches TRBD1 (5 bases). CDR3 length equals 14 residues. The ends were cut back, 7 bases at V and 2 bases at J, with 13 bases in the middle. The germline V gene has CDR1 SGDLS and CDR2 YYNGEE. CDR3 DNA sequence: TGTGCCAGCGGGAACAGGAGGCCTGGAAACACCATATATTTT. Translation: CASGNRRPGNTIYF.

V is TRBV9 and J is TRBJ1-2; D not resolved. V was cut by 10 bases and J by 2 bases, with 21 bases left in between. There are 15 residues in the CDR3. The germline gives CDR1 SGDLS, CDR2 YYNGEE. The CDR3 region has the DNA TGTGCCCACGCGAAGAGGGAAGGACGGAACTATGGCTACACCTTC. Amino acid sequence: CAHAKREGRNYGYTF.

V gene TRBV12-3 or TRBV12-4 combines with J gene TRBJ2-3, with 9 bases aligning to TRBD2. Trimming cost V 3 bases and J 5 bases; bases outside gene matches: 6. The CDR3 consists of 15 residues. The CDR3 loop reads CASSLGGRAEDTQYF. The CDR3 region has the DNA TGTGCCAGCAGTTTGGGCGGGAGGGCAGAAGATACGCAGTATTTT.

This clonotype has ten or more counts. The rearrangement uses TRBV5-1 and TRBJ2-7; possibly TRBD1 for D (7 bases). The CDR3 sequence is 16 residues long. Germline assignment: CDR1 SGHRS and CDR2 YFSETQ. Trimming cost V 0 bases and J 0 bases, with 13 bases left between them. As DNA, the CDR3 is TGCGCCAGCAGCTTGGAGAGCCAGGGGGGCTCCTACGAGCAGTACTTC. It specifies CASSLESQGGSYEQYF.

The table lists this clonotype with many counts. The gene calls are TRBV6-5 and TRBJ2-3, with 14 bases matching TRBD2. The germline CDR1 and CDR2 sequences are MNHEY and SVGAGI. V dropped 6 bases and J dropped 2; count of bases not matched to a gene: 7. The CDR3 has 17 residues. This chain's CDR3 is CASSRRTSGRNTDTQYF. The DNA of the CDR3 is TGTGCCAGCAGCCGAAGGACTAGCGGGAGGAACACAGATACGCAGTATTTT.

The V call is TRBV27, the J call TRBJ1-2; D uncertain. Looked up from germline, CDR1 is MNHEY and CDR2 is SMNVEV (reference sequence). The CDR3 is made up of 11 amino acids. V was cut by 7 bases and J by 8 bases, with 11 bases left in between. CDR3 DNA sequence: TGTGCCAGCAATGGACTCGGAGGCTACACCTTC. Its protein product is CASNGLGGYTF.

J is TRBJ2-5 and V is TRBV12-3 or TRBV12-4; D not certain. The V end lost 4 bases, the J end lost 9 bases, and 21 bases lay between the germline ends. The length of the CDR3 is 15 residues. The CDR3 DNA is TGTGCCAGCAGTTCCCTCAAAGAAGATCGGAAGGCCCAGTACTTC. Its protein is CASSSLKEDRKAQYF.

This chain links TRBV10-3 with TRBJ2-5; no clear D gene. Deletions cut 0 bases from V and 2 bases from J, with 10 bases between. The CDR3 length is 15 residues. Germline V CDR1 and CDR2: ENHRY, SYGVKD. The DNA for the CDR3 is TGTGCCATCAGTGAGTCGGGCTCATTGCAAGAGACCCAGTACTTC. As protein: CAISESGSLQETQYF.

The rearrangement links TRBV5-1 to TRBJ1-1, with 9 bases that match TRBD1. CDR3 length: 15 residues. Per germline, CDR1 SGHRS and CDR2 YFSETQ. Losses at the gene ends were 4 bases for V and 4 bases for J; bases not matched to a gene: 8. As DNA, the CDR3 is TGCGCCAGCAGCCAGACAGGGGGAGCAGTCACTGAAGCTTTCTTT. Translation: CASSQTGGAVTEAFF.

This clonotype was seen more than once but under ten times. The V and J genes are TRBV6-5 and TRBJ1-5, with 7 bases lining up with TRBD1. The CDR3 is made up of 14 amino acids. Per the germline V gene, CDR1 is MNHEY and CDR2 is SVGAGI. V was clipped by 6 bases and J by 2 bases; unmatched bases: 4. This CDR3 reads CASRPDRGNQPQHF. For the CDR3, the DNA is TGTGCCAGCAGGCCCGACAGGGGCAATCAGCCCCAGCATTTT.

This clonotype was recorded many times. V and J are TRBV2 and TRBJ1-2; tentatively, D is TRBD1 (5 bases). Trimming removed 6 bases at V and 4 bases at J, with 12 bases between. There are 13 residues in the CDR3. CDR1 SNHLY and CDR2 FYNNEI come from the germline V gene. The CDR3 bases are TGTGCCAGCAGCGGGGACGGTAGCTATGGCTACACCTTC. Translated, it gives CASSGDGSYGYTF. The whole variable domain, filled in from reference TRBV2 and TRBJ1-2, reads EPEVTQTPSHQVTQMGQEVILRCVPISNHLYFYWYRQILGQKVEFLVSFYNNEISEKSEIFDDQFSVERPDGSNFTLKIRSTKLEDSAMYFCASSGDGSYGYTFGSGTRLTVV.

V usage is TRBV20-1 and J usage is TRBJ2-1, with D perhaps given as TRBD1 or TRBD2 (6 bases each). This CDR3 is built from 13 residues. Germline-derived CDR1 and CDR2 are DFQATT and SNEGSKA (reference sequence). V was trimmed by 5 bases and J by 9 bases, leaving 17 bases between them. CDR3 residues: CSAPPGKGGEQFF. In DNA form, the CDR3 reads TGCAGTGCTCCTCCGGGGAAGGGGGGTGAGCAGTTCTTC.

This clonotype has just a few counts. CDR3 protein: CSVGENYVDTEAFF. As DNA, the CDR3 is TGCAGCGTTGGTGAAAATTATGTGGACACTGAAGCTTTCTTT. V is TRBV29-1 and J is TRBJ1-1; D gene uncertain. Trimming removed 4 bases at V and 3 bases at J, with 15 bases between. Germline V gives CDR1 SQVTM, CDR2 ANQGSEA. This CDR3 contains 14 residues.

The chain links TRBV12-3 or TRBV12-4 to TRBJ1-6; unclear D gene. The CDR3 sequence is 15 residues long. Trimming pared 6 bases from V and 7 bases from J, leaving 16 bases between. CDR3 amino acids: CASSLVLAENSPLHF. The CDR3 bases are TGTGCCAGCAGCCTGGTCCTCGCGGAGAATTCACCCCTCCACTTT.

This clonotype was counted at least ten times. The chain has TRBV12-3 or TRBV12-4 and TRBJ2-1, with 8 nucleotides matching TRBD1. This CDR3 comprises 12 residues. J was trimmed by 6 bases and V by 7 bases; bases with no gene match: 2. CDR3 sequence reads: CASTTGVNEQFF. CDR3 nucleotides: TGTGCCAGCACGACAGGGGTCAATGAGCAGTTCTTC.

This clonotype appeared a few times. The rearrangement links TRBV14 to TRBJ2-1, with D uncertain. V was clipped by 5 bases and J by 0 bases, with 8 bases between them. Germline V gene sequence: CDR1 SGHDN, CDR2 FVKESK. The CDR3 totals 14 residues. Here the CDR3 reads CASSKTASYNEQFF. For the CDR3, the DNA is TGTGCCAGCAGCAAGACCGCCTCCTACAATGAGCAGTTCTTC.